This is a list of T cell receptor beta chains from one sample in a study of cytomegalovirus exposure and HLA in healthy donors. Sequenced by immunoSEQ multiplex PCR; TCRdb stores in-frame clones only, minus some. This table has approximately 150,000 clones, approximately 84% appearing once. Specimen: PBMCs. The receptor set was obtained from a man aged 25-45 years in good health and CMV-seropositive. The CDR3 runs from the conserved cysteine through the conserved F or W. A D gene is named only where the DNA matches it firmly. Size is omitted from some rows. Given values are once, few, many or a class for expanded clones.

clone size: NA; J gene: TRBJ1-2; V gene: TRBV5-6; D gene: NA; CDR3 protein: CASSIRRRANYGYTF; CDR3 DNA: TGTGCCAGCAGCATAAGACGGAGAGCTAACTATGGCTACACCTTC
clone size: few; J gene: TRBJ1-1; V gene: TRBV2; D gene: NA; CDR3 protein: CASVLRHLNTEAFF; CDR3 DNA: TGTGCCAGCGTATTGCGACACCTAAACACTGAAGCTTTCTTT
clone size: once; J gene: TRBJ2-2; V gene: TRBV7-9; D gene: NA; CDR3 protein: CASSLAASAPTGELFF; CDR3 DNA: TGTGCCAGCAGCTTAGCGGCTAGCGCGCCCACCGGGGAGCTGTTTTTT
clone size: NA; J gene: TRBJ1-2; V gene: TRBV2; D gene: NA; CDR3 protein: CATQGSYYGYTF; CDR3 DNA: TGTGCCACCCAGGGCAGTTACTATGGCTACACCTTC
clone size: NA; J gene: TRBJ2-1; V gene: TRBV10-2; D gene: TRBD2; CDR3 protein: CASRGGLAGGREQFF; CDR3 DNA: TGCGCCAGCAGAGGCGGACTAGCGGGAGGCAGGGAGCAGTTCTTC
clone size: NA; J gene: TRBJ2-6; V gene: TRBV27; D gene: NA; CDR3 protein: CASSLVPGAGANVLTF; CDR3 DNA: TGTGCCAGCAGTTTAGTACCCGGGGCTGGGGCCAACGTCCTGACTTTC
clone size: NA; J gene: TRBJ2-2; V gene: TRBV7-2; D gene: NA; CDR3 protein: CASSRGLYTGELFF; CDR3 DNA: TGTGCCAGCAGCCGCGGACTCTACACCGGGGAGCTGTTTTTT
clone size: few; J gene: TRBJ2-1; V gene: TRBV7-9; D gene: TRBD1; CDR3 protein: CARRQGNEQFF; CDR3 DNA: TGTGCCAGAAGACAGGGCAATGAGCAGTTCTTC
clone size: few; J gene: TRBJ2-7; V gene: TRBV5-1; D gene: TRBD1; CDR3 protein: CASSLVETGAYEQYF; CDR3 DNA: TGCGCCAGCAGCTTGGTAGAGACAGGGGCCTACGAGCAGTACTTC
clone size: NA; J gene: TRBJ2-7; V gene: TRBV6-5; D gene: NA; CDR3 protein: CASSYSRQRIQYF; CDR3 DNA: TGTGCCAGCAGTTACTCGCGGCAGCGAATACAGTACTTC